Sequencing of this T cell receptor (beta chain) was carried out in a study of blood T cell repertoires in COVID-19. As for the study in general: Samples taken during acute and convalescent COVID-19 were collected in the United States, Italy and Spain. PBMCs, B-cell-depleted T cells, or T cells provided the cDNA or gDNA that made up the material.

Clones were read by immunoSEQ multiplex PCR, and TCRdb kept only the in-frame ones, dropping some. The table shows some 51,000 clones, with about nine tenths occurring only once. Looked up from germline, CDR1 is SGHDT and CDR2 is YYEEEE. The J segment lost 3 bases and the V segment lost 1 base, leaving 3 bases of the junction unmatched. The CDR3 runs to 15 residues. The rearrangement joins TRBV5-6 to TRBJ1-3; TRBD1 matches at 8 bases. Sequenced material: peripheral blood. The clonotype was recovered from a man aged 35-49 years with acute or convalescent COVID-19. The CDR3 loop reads CASSLLTGDGNTIYF. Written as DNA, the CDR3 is TGTGCCAGCAGCTTGCTGACAGGGGATGGAAACACCATATATTTT. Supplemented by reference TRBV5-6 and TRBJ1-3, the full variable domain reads DAGVTQSPTHLIKTRGQQVTLRCSPKSGHDTVSWYQQALGQGPQFIFQYYEEEERQRGNFPDRFSGHQFPNYSSELNVNALLLGDSALYLCASSLLTGDGNTIYFGEGSWLTVV.